Listed here are 22 T cell receptor beta chains from one sample, sequenced in a study of blood T cell repertoires in COVID-19. This table comes from immunoSEQ multiplex PCR, and its TCRdb copy is limited to in-frame clones, with some not included. This sample yields about 74,000 clones, of which about nine tenths are seen a single time; 29% belongs to the top ten. Sequencing was done on a sample of peripheral blood. The receptors were gathered from an elderly woman with active or convalescent COVID-19.

The chain combines TRBV19 with TRBJ1-5; TRBD1 is a possible D gene (6 bases). The CDR3 contains 15 residues. Trimming stripped 7 bases from V and 6 bases from J, with 19 bases between. Germline V gene data show CDR1 as LNHDA and CDR2 as SQIVND (reference sequence). Here the CDR3 reads CASKGVEGMLQPQHF. The CDR3 coding sequence is TGTGCCAGTAAGGGGGTTGAGGGCATGCTTCAGCCCCAGCATTTT.

The chain links TRBV18 to TRBJ2-7; the match to TRBD2 covers 7 bases. This CDR3 has 15 amino acids. With 1 base clipped from V and 5 bases from J, the junction kept 8 bases outside the gene matches. Germline-derived CDR1 and CDR2 are KGHSH and LQKENI. CDR3: CASSPRGAAGNEQYF. The CDR3 region has the DNA TGTGCCAGCTCACCACGTGGAGCAGCGGGGAACGAGCAGTACTTC.

V is TRBV6-5 and J is TRBJ2-2, with D perhaps matching TRBD1 (6 bases). Germline loops: CDR1 MNHEY, CDR2 SVGAGI. This CDR3 has 15 amino acids. V was pared by 7 bases and J by 5 bases, with 17 bases between. The CDR3: CASTFRTDLTGELFF. In DNA form, the CDR3 reads TGTGCCAGCACCTTCCGGACAGACCTGACCGGGGAGCTGTTTTTT.

This chain links TRBV30 with TRBJ1-3, with a weak D call TRBD1 (5 bases). The CDR3 runs to 13 residues. Trimming removed 8 bases from V and 0 bases from J, with 11 bases in between. Germline V gene sequence: CDR1 GTSNPN, CDR2 SVGIG (reference sequence). The CDR3 protein is CAGGADSGNTIYF. The CDR3 DNA is TGTGCCGGAGGGGCCGACTCTGGAAACACCATATATTTT.

The rearrangement uses TRBV30 and TRBJ1-2; the match to TRBD1 covers 9 bases. The germline gives CDR1 GTSNPN, CDR2 SVGIG (reference sequence). This CDR3 is 16 amino acids long. Germline trimming cut 2 bases from V and 0 bases from J; bases unmatched to any gene: 7. CDR3 sequence: CAWSFGTGSSNYGYTF. The CDR3 DNA reads TGTGCCTGGAGTTTCGGGACAGGGTCTTCTAACTATGGCTACACCTTC.

V is TRBV2 and J is TRBJ2-5, with 10 nucleotides matching TRBD2. CDR1 and CDR2 from the germline V gene are SNHLY and FYNNEI. The CDR3 length is 13 residues. The V gene end was trimmed by 7 bases and the J gene end by 7 bases; junction bases not matched to a gene: 6. The CDR3 nucleotides are TGTGCCAGCAAGGAGCGGGGGGGCGCGACCCAGTACTTC. Translating it yields CASKERGGATQYF.

V and J are TRBV7-2 and TRBJ2-5; D perhaps matches TRBD2 (5 bases). Germline V gene sequence: CDR1 SGHTA, CDR2 FQGNSA. CDR3 length: 14 amino acids. V was cut by 3 bases and J by 1 base, with 9 bases left in between. DNA of the CDR3: TGTGCCAGCAGCTTGCGGAGGATCCAAGAGACCCAGTACTTC. The encoded protein is CASSLRRIQETQYF.

The chain uses TRBV7-3 and TRBJ1-1; TRBD1 aligns across 9 bases. V lost 4 bases to trimming and J lost 10 bases; unmatched junction nucleotides: 4. The CDR3 consists of 12 residues. Germline lookup yields CDR1 SGHTA and CDR2 FQGTGA. CDR3 DNA sequence: TGTGCCAGCAGCTCTGGGACAGGGCTAGCTTTCTTT. It codes for CASSSGTGLAFF.

V usage is TRBV20-1 and J usage is TRBJ1-2; 8 nucleotides agree with TRBD1. With 3 bases clipped from V and 6 bases from J, the junction kept 9 bases outside the gene matches. Germline V gene lookup returns CDR1 DFQATT and CDR2 SNEGSKA (reference sequence). This CDR3 has 14 residues. The CDR3 DNA follows: TGCAGTGCTAGTATGGGCAGGGGGCGCGATGGCTACACCTTC. Amino acid sequence: CSASMGRGRDGYTF.

This chain uses TRBV5-1 with TRBJ2-3; TRBD2 matches 11 bases. Trimming took 4 bases from V and 3 from J; bases not matched to a gene: 7. CDR1 and CDR2 (germline): SGHRS, YFSETQ. The CDR3 is 16 residues long. DNA of the CDR3: TGCGCCAGCAGCCTAATCACTAGCGGGGGAACAGATACGCAGTATTTT. It specifies CASSLITSGGTDTQYF.

The chain has TRBV27 and TRBJ1-3, with TRBD1 as a possible D gene (6 bases). Per the germline V gene, CDR1 is MNHEY and CDR2 is SMNVEV (reference sequence). The CDR3 totals 14 residues. Deletions cut 10 bases from V and 0 bases from J, with 13 bases between. The CDR3 spells CAKGTPSSGNTIYF. CDR3 sequence (DNA): TGTGCCAAAGGGACACCAAGCTCTGGAAACACCATATATTTT.

A few counts support this clone. The chain links TRBV5-1 to TRBJ2-7, with 7 nucleotides matching TRBD2. V shed 0 bases and J 5 bases; nucleotides not matched to a gene: 8. CDR1 is SGHRS, CDR2 YFSETQ, per germline. This CDR3 is built from 15 residues. The chain's CDR3 is CASSLGLSRGDEQYF. The CDR3 DNA reads TGCGCCAGCAGCTTGGGCCTGAGCCGGGGGGACGAGCAGTACTTC.

This clone was observed a few times. This rearrangement joins TRBV7-9 to TRBJ2-1; D perhaps matches TRBD1 (6 bases). Trimming removed 5 bases from V and 5 bases from J, with 13 bases in between. This CDR3 has 14 amino acids. The germline V gene has CDR1 SEHNR and CDR2 FQNEAQ (reference sequence). The CDR3 DNA follows: TGTGCCAGCAGCCAGGACAGAATGGACAATGAGCAGTTCTTC. Its translation is CASSQDRMDNEQFF.

V is TRBV7-2 and J is TRBJ1-3; 7 bases line up with TRBD1. The V segment lost 3 bases and the J segment 1 base; nucleotides outside the gene matches: 6. The CDR3 totals 16 residues. Germline V gene lookup returns CDR1 SGHTA and CDR2 FQGNSA. As DNA, the CDR3 is TGTGCCAGCAGCTTCGTTTCACAGGGGTCTGGAAACACCATATATTTT. Amino acid sequence: CASSFVSQGSGNTIYF.

The genes are TRBV4-2 and TRBJ2-2; 10 nucleotides match TRBD2. CDR1 and CDR2 from the germline V gene are LGHNA and YNFKEQ. This CDR3 region has 16 residues. After removal of 5 bases from V and 9 bases from J, the junction contained 12 bases not matched to a gene. The CDR3 loop is CASSLPGLAFPRELFF. CDR3 DNA sequence: TGTGCCAGCAGCTTACCGGGACTAGCGTTTCCTAGGGAGCTGTTTTTT.

This clone occurred once. The V and J genes are TRBV11-2 and TRBJ2-3; D remains unclear. From germline, CDR1 is SGHAT and CDR2 FQNNGV. The CDR3 has 11 amino acids. Trimming removed 5 bases from V and 6 bases from J, with 6 bases in between. The chain's CDR3 is CASSLYDTQYF. In nucleotides, the CDR3 is TGTGCCAGCAGCCTATACGATACGCAGTATTTT.

The gene calls are TRBV15 and TRBJ1-2; D gene unclear. Germline V gene lookup returns CDR1 LNHNV and CDR2 YYDKDF (reference sequence). The V gene lost 0 bases and the J gene lost 8 bases, with 10 bases spanning the gap. The CDR3 consists of 13 residues. The CDR3 protein is CATSRDLRWGYTF. In DNA, the CDR3 is TGTGCCACCAGCAGAGATCTACGCTGGGGCTACACCTTC.

This sequence joins TRBV29-1 and TRBJ2-5; the match to TRBD1 covers 7 bases. Per the germline V gene, CDR1 is SQVTM and CDR2 is ANQGSEA. V was clipped by 6 bases and J by 3 bases; unmatched bases: 4. This CDR3 spans 12 amino acids. The CDR3 coding sequence is TGCAGCGTGGGACAGACAGAAGAGACCCAGTACTTC. Amino acids: CSVGQTEETQYF.

The genes are TRBV11-3 and TRBJ1-6; 7 nucleotides match TRBD1. The V gene end was trimmed by 2 bases and the J gene end by 5 bases; junction bases not matched to a gene: 9. The CDR3 consists of 17 residues. Germline lookup yields CDR1 SGHNT and CDR2 YENEEA. The CDR3 coding sequence is TGTGCCAGCAGCTTAAGTAGGTGGGACAGACATAATTCACCCCTCCACTTT. Translating it yields CASSLSRWDRHNSPLHF.

V gene TRBV7-2 combines with J gene TRBJ1-3, with unresolved D. V lost 0 bases and J 1 base, leaving 16 bases between the germline ends. The CDR3 is made up of 18 amino acids. Germline assignment: CDR1 SGHTA and CDR2 FQGNSA. CDR3 sequence (DNA): TGTGCCAGCAGCTTAGCTGTGACTAGGGATGTTTCTGGAAACACCATATATTTT. It yields the protein CASSLAVTRDVSGNTIYF.

This chain links TRBV19 with TRBJ1-1; D gene ambiguous. The germline V gene has CDR1 LNHDA and CDR2 SQIVND (reference sequence). There are 14 residues in the CDR3. V was pared by 3 bases and J by 1 base, with 9 bases between. The CDR3 sequence is CASSIIPRNTEAFF. In DNA, the CDR3 is TGTGCCAGTAGTATCATTCCGAGGAACACTGAAGCTTTCTTT.

This chain connects TRBV10-3 to TRBJ2-3; a possible D gene is TRBD1 (6 bases). This CDR3 comprises 13 residues. The germline V gene encodes CDR1 ENHRY and CDR2 SYGVKD. V gave up 10 bases and J gave up 2 bases, with 13 bases separating them. The CDR3, as DNA: TGTGCCACCAACAGGGCCGACACAGATACGCAGTATTTT. Protein: CATNRADTDTQYF.